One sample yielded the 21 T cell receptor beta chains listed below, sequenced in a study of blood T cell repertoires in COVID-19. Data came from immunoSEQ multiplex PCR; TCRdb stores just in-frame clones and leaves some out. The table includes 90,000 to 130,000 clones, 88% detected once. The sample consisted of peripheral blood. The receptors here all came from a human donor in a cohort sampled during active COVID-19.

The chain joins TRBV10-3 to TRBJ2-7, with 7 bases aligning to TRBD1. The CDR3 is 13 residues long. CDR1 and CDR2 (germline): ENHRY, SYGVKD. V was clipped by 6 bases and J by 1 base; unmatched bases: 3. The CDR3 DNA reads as TGTGCCATCAGCTCGGGACAGTCCTACGAGCAGTACTTC. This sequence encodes CAISSGQSYEQYF.

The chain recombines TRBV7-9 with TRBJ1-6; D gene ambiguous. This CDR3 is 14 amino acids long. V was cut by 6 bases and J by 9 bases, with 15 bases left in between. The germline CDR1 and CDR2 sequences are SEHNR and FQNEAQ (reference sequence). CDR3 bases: TGTGCCAGCAGGAGGACTACCTCGGGTTCACCCCTCCACTTT. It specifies CASRRTTSGSPLHF.

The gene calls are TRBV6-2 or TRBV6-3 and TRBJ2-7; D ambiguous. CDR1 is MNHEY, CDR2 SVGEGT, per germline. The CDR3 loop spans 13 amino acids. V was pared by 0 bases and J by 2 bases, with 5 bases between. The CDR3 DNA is TGTGCCAGCAGTTACTCAGACACCTACGAGCAGTACTTC. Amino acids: CASSYSDTYEQYF.

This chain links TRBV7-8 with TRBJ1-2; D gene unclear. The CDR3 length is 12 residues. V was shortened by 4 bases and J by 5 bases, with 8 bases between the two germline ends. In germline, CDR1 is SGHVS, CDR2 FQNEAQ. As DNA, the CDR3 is TGTGCCAGCAGCTCCTCCGAGTATGGCTACACCTTC. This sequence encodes CASSSSEYGYTF.

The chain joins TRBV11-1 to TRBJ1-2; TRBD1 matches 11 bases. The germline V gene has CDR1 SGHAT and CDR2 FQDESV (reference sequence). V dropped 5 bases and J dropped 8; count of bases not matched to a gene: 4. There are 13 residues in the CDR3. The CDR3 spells CASSPGQGAGYTF. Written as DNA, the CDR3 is TGTGCCAGCAGCCCCGGACAGGGGGCGGGCTACACCTTC.

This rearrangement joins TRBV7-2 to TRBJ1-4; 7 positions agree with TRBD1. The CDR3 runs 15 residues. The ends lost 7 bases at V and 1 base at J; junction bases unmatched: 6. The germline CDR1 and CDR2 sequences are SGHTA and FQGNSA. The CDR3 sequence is CASTPQGGTNEKLFF. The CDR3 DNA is TGTGCCAGCACCCCGCAGGGGGGAACTAATGAAAAACTGTTTTTT.

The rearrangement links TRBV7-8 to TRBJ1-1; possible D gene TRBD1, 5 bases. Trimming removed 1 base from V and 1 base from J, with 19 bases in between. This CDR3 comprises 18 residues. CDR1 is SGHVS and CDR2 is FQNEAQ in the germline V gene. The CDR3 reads CASSLVGVWESGNTEAFF. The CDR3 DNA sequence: TGTGCCAGCAGCTTAGTAGGGGTCTGGGAATCGGGGAACACTGAAGCTTTCTTT.

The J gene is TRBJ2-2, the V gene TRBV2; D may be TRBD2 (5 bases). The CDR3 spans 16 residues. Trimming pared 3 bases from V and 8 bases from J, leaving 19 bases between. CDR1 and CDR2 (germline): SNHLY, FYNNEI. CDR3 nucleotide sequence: TGTGCCAGCAGTGATGGTAGGACTTCAACCTCGGGGGAGCTGTTTTTT. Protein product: CASSDGRTSTSGELFF.

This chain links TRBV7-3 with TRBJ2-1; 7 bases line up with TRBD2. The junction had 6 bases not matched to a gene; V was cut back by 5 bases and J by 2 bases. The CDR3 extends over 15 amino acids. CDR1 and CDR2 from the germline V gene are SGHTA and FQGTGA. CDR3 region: CASSPAAGAYNEQFF. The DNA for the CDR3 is TGTGCCAGCAGCCCCGCGGCGGGGGCCTACAATGAGCAGTTCTTC.

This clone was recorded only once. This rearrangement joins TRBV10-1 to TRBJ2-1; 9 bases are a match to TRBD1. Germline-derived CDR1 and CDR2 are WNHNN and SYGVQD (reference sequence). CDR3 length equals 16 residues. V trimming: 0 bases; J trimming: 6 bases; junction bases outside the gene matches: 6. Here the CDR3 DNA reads TGCGCCAGCAGTGAGTCCCGGACAGGGGTTCCCAATGAGCAGTTCTTC. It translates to CASSESRTGVPNEQFF.

CDR3 residues: CASSLPGQGNSPLHF. In nucleotides, the CDR3 is TGTGCCAGCAGCTTACCGGGACAGGGGAATTCACCCCTCCACTTT. The chain combines TRBV5-8 with TRBJ1-6; 10 nucleotides agree with TRBD1. The CDR3 is made up of 15 amino acids. J gave up 7 bases and V 2 bases, and 3 bases lay outside the gene matches. Germline values: CDR1 SGHTS, CDR2 YDEGEE.

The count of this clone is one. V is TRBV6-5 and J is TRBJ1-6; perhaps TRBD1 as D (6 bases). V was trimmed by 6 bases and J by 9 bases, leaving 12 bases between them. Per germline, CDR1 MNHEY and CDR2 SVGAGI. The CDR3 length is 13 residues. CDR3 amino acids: CASSLRGGSPLHF. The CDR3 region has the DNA TGTGCCAGCAGCCTCAGGGGCGGTTCACCCCTCCACTTT.

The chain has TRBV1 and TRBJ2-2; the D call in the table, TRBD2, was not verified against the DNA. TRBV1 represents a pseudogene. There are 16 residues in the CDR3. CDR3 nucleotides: TGCACCAGCAGCCAACGGTCACAACGGGACACCGGGGAGCTGTTTTTT. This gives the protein CTSSQRSQRDTGELFF.

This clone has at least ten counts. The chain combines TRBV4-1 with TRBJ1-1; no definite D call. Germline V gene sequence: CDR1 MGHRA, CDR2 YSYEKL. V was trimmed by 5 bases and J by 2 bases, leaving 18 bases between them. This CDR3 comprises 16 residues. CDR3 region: CASSAGPMDPNTEAFF. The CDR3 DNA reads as TGCGCCAGCAGCGCGGGCCCCATGGACCCAAACACTGAAGCTTTCTTT.

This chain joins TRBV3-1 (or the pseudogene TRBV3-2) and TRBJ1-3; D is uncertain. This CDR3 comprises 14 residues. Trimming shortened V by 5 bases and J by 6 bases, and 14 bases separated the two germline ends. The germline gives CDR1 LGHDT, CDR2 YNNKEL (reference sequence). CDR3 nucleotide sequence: TGTGCCAGCAGCACGATTAGTCTAGAAAACACCATATATTTT. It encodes CASSTISLENTIYF.

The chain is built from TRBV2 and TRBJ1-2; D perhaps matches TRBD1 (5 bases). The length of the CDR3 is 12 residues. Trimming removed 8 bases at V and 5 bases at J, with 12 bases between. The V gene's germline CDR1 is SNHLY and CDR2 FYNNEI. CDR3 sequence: CASGAQVYGYTF. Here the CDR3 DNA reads TGTGCCAGCGGCGCACAGGTTTATGGCTACACCTTC.

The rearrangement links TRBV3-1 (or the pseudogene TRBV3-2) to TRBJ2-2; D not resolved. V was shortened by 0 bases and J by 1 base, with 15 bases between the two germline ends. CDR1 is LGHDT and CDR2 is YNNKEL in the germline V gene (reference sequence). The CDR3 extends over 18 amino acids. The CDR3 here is CASSQDVSAAGNTGELFF. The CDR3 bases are TGTGCCAGCAGCCAAGATGTCTCGGCTGCAGGGAACACCGGGGAGCTGTTTTTT.

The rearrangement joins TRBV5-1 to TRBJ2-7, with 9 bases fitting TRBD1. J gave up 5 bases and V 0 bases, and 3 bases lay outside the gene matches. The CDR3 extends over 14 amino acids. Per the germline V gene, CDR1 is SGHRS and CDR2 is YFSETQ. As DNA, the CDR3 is TGCGCCAGCAGCTTGGAACAGGGGGCCAACGAGCAGTACTTC. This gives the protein CASSLEQGANEQYF.

CDR3 in DNA: TGTGCCAGCAGTTACATGGGGGCAGGGGGCTACACCTTC. Translating it yields CASSYMGAGGYTF. The chain uses TRBV6-5 and TRBJ1-2, with a possible D match to TRBD1 (6 bases). With 2 bases removed from V and 8 bases from J, the gap between germline ends came to 12 bases. The V gene's germline CDR1 is MNHEY and CDR2 SVGAGI. This CDR3 is 13 amino acids long.

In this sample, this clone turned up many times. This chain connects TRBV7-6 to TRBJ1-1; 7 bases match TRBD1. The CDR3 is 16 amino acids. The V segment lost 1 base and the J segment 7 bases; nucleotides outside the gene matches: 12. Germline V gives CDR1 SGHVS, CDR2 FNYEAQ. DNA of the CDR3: TGTGCCAGCAGCTTAGGGGACAGTGGCCGGCTTGGTGAAGCTTTCTTT. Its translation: CASSLGDSGRLGEAFF.

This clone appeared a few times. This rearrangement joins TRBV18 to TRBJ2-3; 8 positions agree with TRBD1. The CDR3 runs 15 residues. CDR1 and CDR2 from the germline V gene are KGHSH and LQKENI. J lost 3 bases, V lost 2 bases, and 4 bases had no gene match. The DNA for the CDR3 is TGTGCCAGCTCACCAGCAGGGGGCGCGACAGATACGCAGTATTTT. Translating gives CASSPAGGATDTQYF. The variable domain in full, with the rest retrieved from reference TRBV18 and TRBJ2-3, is NAGVMQNPRHLVRRRGQEARLRCSPMKGHSHVYWYRQLPEEGLKFMVYLQKENIIDESGMPKERFSAEFPKEGPSILRIQQVVRGDSAAYFCASSPAGGATDTQYFGPGTRLTVL.